This T cell receptor (beta chain) was retrieved from a study of cytomegalovirus exposure and HLA in healthy donors (dated by TCRdb to about 2017). Background on the whole study: A later analysis indicated that the 95 to 150 validation repertoires were generated on the platform also employed for the 650 to 850 repertoires of the first cohort. The study was designed to test whether signatures of past pathogen exposure could be identified by cataloging public T cell receptors. Besides the first cohort of roughly 700 subjects, a separate validation cohort made up of roughly 120 different subjects was used. To predict cytomegalovirus infection status, the study brought together high-throughput TCR immunosequencing, statistical association of individual TCRs with disease status, and machine learning.

CDR1 LNHDA and CDR2 SQIVND were looked up in the germline V gene (reference sequence). V is reduced by 7 bases and J by 0 bases, leaving a spacing of 13 bases between them. The CDR3 covers 15 residues, taking in both the cysteine and the phenylalanine. The entry retains the CDR3 DNA only, 45 bases that are in frame from base 1. Donors formed part of the validation cohort, which comprised some 120 subjects and was distinct from the first cohort of under 800 subjects. Libraries were made using the immunoSEQ multiplex PCR assay. The source study handled its data this way. A statistical classification framework was built to diagnose cytomegalovirus status from the catalog of TCR beta chain sequences. Drawn from immuneACCESS, this table holds only the in-frame rearrangements with V and J called that TCRdb kept. Clones are partly lost; checked studies trace under half to an unresolved V gene and leave the rest unexplained. The V and J calls and clone size come from that table; D and trimming were worked out from the DNA. The sample includes some 150,000 clones, with roughly 89% observed a single time. The ten biggest clones cover 1.4% of the sample.

General conclusions and limits of the study: The classifier was reported to diagnose cytomegalovirus status with high specificity and sensitivity in both the original cohort and the validation cohort. In vitro tests confirmed that a few of the cytomegalovirus-associated TCR beta chains recognize cytomegalovirus antigens. The authors suggested that the approach could potentially be generalized to other disease states and immunological phenotypes. All 120 or so repertoires were used to score co-occurrence in the validation cohort in a later analysis, because that analysis had no HLA typing for the cohort. A total of 150 or so TCR beta chains were listed by the study as associated with cytomegalovirus. Of the cluster scores, 85% to 95% were above 0 in a later analysis, which found that TCRs clustered in the first cohort also tended to co-occur in the 90 to 150 validation repertoires. Most TCR sequences were seen in very few donors, while some public TCRs were found in many individuals.

Details on this clone: No antigen is known for it. Base qualities are missing; no much larger clone stands one base away.

The sequence was obtained from a woman aged 25 to 39 in good health and CMV-seronegative. The chain is made from TRBV19 and TRBJ1-5; TRBD1 is a possible D gene, resting on 5 matching bases. The sequenced sample was PBMCs. The nucleotide sequence reads as follows: TGTGCCAGTACCCCGGAAGGACATAGCAATCAGCCCCAGCATTTT. This yields the protein CASTPEGHSNQPQHF.